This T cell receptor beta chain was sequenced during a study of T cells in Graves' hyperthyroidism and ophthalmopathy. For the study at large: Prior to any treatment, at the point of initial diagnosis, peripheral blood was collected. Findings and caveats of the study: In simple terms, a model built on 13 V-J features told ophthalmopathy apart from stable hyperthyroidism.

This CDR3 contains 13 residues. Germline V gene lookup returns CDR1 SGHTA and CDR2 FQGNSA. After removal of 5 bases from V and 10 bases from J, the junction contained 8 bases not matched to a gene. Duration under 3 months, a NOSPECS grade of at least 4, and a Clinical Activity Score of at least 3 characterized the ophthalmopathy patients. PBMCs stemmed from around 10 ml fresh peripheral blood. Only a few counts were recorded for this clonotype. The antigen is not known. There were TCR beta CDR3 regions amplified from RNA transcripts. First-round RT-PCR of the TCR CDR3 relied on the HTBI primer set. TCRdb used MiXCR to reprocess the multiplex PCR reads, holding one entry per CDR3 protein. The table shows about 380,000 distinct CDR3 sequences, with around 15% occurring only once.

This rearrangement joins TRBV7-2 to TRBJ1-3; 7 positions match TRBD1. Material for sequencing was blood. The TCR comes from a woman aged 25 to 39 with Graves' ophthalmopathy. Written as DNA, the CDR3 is TGTGCCAGCAGCCCGGGACAGCTCGGTACCATATATTTT. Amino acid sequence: CASSPGQLGTIYF. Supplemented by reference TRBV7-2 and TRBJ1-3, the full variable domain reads GAGVSQSPSNKVTEKGKDVELRCDPISGHTALYWYRQSLGQGLEFLIYFQGNSAPDKSGLPSDRFSAERTGGSVSTLTIQRTQQEDSAVYLCASSPGQLGTIYFGEGSWLTVV.